The 25 T cell receptor beta chains in this list originate from one sample, sequenced in a study of PD-1 blockade in classical Hodgkin lymphoma. Profiling relied on immunoSEQ multiplex PCR, and the TCRdb table lists in-frame clones only, not all of them. This table has 13,000 or so clones, approximately 78% appearing once. Stated time point: cycle 4 day 1 (C4D1), after 6 weeks of nivolumab. All patients experienced relapse after autologous stem cell transplantation, and brentuximab vedotin exposure was variable. The sequencing used peripheral blood mononuclear cells (PBMCs), collected before the fourth cycle of nivolumab. The receptors here all came from a human donor with classical Hodgkin lymphoma.

The chain carries TRBV27 and TRBJ2-3, with 9 bases that match TRBD2. J was trimmed by 2 bases and V by 5 bases; bases with no gene match: 8. The germline V gene has CDR1 MNHEY and CDR2 SMNVEV (reference sequence). CDR3 size: 16 residues. Written as DNA, the CDR3 is TGTGCCAGCAGTCTTAAGCGGGGGGCCCTCACAGATACGCAGTATTTT. It is translated as CASSLKRGALTDTQYF.

This chain links TRBV4-2 with TRBJ2-1; possibly TRBD2 for D (6 bases). From germline, CDR1 is LGHNA and CDR2 YNFKEQ. V lost 4 bases to trimming and J lost 5 bases, with 18 bases between them. CDR3 length equals 16 residues. DNA of the CDR3: TGTGCCAGCAGCCTGTCCGGACTAAACACAAACAATGAGCAGTTCTTC. Translated: CASSLSGLNTNNEQFF.

The chain recombines TRBV5-4 with TRBJ2-5; 11 bases fit TRBD2. V lost 1 base to trimming and J lost 3 bases; unmatched junction nucleotides: 2. Per germline, CDR1 SGHNT and CDR2 YYREEE (reference sequence). The CDR3 is 15 residues long. CDR3 coding DNA: TGTGCCAGCAGCTTGAAACTAGCGGGGGAAGAGACCCAGTACTTC. Translation: CASSLKLAGEETQYF.

This sequence joins TRBV14 and TRBJ2-3; possibly TRBD2 for D (6 bases). This CDR3 comprises 18 residues. V lost 6 bases and J 3 bases, leaving 25 bases between the germline ends. The germline CDR1 and CDR2 sequences are SGHDN and FVKESK. The CDR3 reads CASSPRTVWTTVTDTQYF. The CDR3 DNA reads as TGTGCCAGCAGTCCGAGGACGGTTTGGACTACTGTTACAGATACGCAGTATTTT.

This sequence joins TRBV19 and TRBJ1-5; no clear D. Germline assignment: CDR1 LNHDA and CDR2 SQIVND (reference sequence). CDR3 size: 15 residues. Trimming removed 7 bases at V and 0 bases at J, with 13 bases between. The CDR3 loop reads CASKFELGSNQPQHF. The CDR3 bases are TGTGCCAGTAAGTTCGAGTTGGGTAGCAATCAGCCCCAGCATTTT.

This chain uses TRBV9 with TRBJ2-1; 8 bases line up with TRBD2. Losses at the gene ends were 4 bases for V and 7 bases for J; bases not matched to a gene: 13. CDR3 size: 16 residues. Germline V gene lookup returns CDR1 SGDLS and CDR2 YYNGEE. The CDR3 DNA sequence: TGTGCCAGCAGCCTGTACGGGGGGGCCACGGATAATGAGCAGTTCTTC. Protein: CASSLYGGATDNEQFF.

With regard to this clone: Its ends do not fully match the called genes, so a read error is possible. The genes are TRBV9 and TRBJ2-1; unclear D gene. This CDR3 comprises 12 residues. Germline CDR1 reads SGDLS; CDR2 reads YYNGEE. CDR3 in amino acids: CASSVEGIDVVF. CDR3 DNA sequence: TGTGCCAGCAGCGTAGAAGGTATAGATGTAGTCTTC.

This rearrangement joins TRBV6-1 to TRBJ2-1; 11 positions agree with TRBD2. The germline V gene encodes CDR1 MNHNS and CDR2 SASEGT. The CDR3 loop spans 15 amino acids. J was trimmed by 7 bases and V by 0 bases; bases with no gene match: 2. CDR3 amino acids: CASSEATSGGNEQFF. CDR3 bases: TGTGCCAGCAGTGAAGCCACTAGCGGGGGAAATGAGCAGTTCTTC.

The V and J genes are TRBV15 and TRBJ2-1, with a possible D match to TRBD2 (6 bases). Trimming removed 0 bases from V and 0 bases from J, with 9 bases in between. The CDR3 totals 16 residues. Per germline, CDR1 LNHNV and CDR2 YYDKDF (reference sequence). The CDR3 reads CATSRDRRGSYNEQFF. As DNA, the CDR3 is TGTGCCACCAGCAGAGATCGGCGGGGCTCCTACAATGAGCAGTTCTTC. The full variable domain, its missing parts supplied by reference TRBV15 and TRBJ2-1, is DAMVIQNPRYQVTQFGKPVTLSCSQTLNHNVMYWYQQKSSQAPKLLFHYYDKDFNNEADTPDNFQSRRPNTSFCFLDIRSPGLGDTAMYLCATSRDRRGSYNEQFFGPGTRLTVL.

The V gene is TRBV29-1, the J gene TRBJ1-1, with a weak D call TRBD1 (6 bases). The CDR3 consists of 13 residues. V gave up 5 bases and J gave up 4 bases, with 14 bases separating them. Germline V gives CDR1 SQVTM, CDR2 ANQGSEA. The CDR3 nucleotides read TGCAGCGTTAAGGGGGGGGGATCCACTGAAGCTTTCTTT. It yields the protein CSVKGGGSTEAFF. The full variable domain, rest sourced from reference TRBV29-1 and TRBJ1-1, is SAVISQKPSRDICQRGTSLTIQCQVDSQVTMMFWYRQQPGQSLTLIATANQGSEATYESGFVIDKFPISRPNLTFSTLTVSNMSPEDSSIYLCSVKGGGSTEAFFGQGTRLTVV.

The chain links TRBV5-1 to TRBJ2-2, with 8 bases fitting TRBD2. Germline assignment: CDR1 SGHRS and CDR2 YFSETQ. The CDR3 covers 15 residues. J was trimmed by 3 bases and V by 5 bases; bases with no gene match: 6. The CDR3 nucleotides read TGCGCCAGCAGTCGTAGCGGGGACCACACCGGGGAGCTGTTTTTT. Protein: CASSRSGDHTGELFF.

The chain uses TRBV2 and TRBJ1-3; 8 bases align to TRBD1. Per the germline V gene, CDR1 is SNHLY and CDR2 is FYNNEI. J gave up 1 base and V 8 bases, and 7 bases lay outside the gene matches. There are 15 residues in the CDR3. The CDR3: CASGGQGASGNTIYF. The CDR3 DNA is TGTGCCAGCGGGGGCCAGGGGGCTTCTGGAAACACCATATATTTT.

V usage is TRBV28 and J usage is TRBJ1-3, with D hard to call. This CDR3 is built from 14 residues. V shed 6 bases and J shed 0 bases, with 9 bases lying between them. Looked up from germline, CDR1 is MDHEN and CDR2 is SYDVKM. The CDR3 region has the DNA TGTGCCAGCAGGGTACAGCACTCTGGAAACACCATATATTTT. Its translation is CASRVQHSGNTIYF.

The V gene is TRBV6-1, the J gene TRBJ2-5, with TRBD2 matching over 8 bases. Germline CDR1 is MNHNS and CDR2 is SASEGT. The CDR3 is 15 amino acids. V shed 4 bases, J shed 5 bases, and the junction held 9 bases outside the gene matches. CDR3 bases: TGTGCCAGCAGTGTTCGGCGGGGGGCAGGTGAGACCCAGTACTTC. Its translation: CASSVRRGAGETQYF.

The chain is built from TRBV2 and TRBJ1-5; D gene uncertain. V gave up 1 base and J gave up 5 bases, with 12 bases separating them. Germline V lookup: CDR1 SNHLY, CDR2 FYNNEI. This CDR3 has 15 residues. CDR3 amino acids: CASSEGPWADQPQHF. Written as DNA, the CDR3 is TGTGCCAGCAGTGAAGGCCCCTGGGCTGATCAGCCCCAGCATTTT.

The chain combines TRBV11-1 with TRBJ2-7; TRBD1 might be the D (6 bases). The germline V gene encodes CDR1 SGHAT and CDR2 FQDESV (reference sequence). The CDR3 spans 15 residues. V was shortened by 5 bases and J by 4 bases, with 18 bases between the two germline ends. In DNA form, the CDR3 reads TGTGCCAGCAGCCCCCGGGACAAAGATCCGTACGAGCAGTACTTC. This gives the protein CASSPRDKDPYEQYF.

The chain couples TRBV5-8 to TRBJ1-2; TRBD1 matches at 10 bases. Germline CDR1 reads SGHTS; CDR2 reads YDEGEE. The length of the CDR3 is 14 residues. V trimming: 6 bases; J trimming: 7 bases; junction bases outside the gene matches: 9. The CDR3 reads CASNLPGTGAGYTF. The CDR3 bases are TGTGCCAGCAACCTACCTGGGACAGGGGCTGGCTACACCTTC.

This chain joins TRBV4-3 and TRBJ1-4, with TRBD1 matching 7 bases. Germline assignment: CDR1 LGHNA and CDR2 YSLEER. V dropped 6 bases and J dropped 7; count of bases not matched to a gene: 5. The CDR3 sequence is 13 residues long. CDR3: CASRRGPGEKLFF. As DNA, the CDR3 is TGCGCCAGCAGGAGGGGGCCTGGTGAAAAACTGTTTTTT.

V and J are TRBV27 and TRBJ2-1; either TRBD1 or TRBD2 may fit D (6 bases each). The CDR3 loop spans 16 amino acids. The V gene's germline CDR1 is MNHEY and CDR2 SMNVEV (reference sequence). V lost 4 bases to trimming and J lost 2 bases, with 15 bases between them. The CDR3 bases are TGTGCCAGCAGTTCTGGCTCGGGGGCCGCCTACAATGAGCAGTTCTTC. It specifies CASSSGSGAAYNEQFF.

The genes are TRBV2 and TRBJ2-4; 7 bases map to TRBD1. Per germline, CDR1 SNHLY and CDR2 FYNNEI. This CDR3 is built from 15 residues. The V segment lost 4 bases and the J segment 2 bases; nucleotides outside the gene matches: 5. The CDR3 DNA follows: TGTGCCAGCAGTGGCAAGGGGGCATCCAAAAACATTCAGTACTTC. Translation: CASSGKGASKNIQYF. Full variable domain (outside the CDR3, taken from reference TRBV2 and TRBJ2-4): EPEVTQTPSHQVTQMGQEVILRCVPISNHLYFYWYRQILGQKVEFLVSFYNNEISEKSEIFDDQFSVERPDGSNFTLKIRSTKLEDSAMYFCASSGKGASKNIQYFGAGTRLSVL.

The chain links TRBV28 to TRBJ1-1; no clear D gene. Trimming took off 6 bases at V and 1 base at J, with 6 bases between the two ends. This CDR3 region has 12 residues. Germline lookup yields CDR1 MDHEN and CDR2 SYDVKM. The CDR3, as DNA: TGTGCCAGCAGGTATAGGAACACTGAAGCTTTCTTT. Encoded protein: CASRYRNTEAFF.

The V call is TRBV10-3, the J call TRBJ2-4; the match to TRBD1 covers 8 bases. The CDR3 is 15 residues long. V lost 6 bases, J lost 1 base, and 5 bases stayed unmatched. The germline CDR1 and CDR2 sequences are ENHRY and SYGVKD. CDR3 DNA sequence: TGTGCCATCAGCCAGGGGGCTCGGGCCAAAAACATTCAGTACTTC. The encoded protein is CAISQGARAKNIQYF.

This clone turned up a few times. The chain couples TRBV5-1 to TRBJ1-2; possibly TRBD1 for D (6 bases). The V gene's germline CDR1 is SGHRS and CDR2 YFSETQ. The CDR3 contains 15 residues. Between the trimmed V and J ends, which lost 3 bases and 5 bases, there was a span of 17 bases. Here the CDR3 reads CASSSTGGSGYGYTF. The CDR3 coding sequence is TGCGCCAGCAGCTCAACGGGGGGCAGTGGGTATGGCTACACCTTC.

The rearrangement links TRBV4-3 to TRBJ2-7; 8 positions match TRBD1. The V and J ends lost 0 bases and 4 bases, in that order; junction bases with no gene match: 8. The CDR3 consists of 16 residues. Germline loops: CDR1 LGHNA, CDR2 YSLEER. The CDR3 sequence: CASSQDSDRATYEQYF. The CDR3 bases are TGCGCCAGCAGCCAAGACTCGGACAGGGCCACGTACGAGCAGTACTTC.

V and J are TRBV6-6 and TRBJ2-1; TRBD2 might be the D (6 bases). The CDR3 sequence is 14 residues long. Trimming pared 0 bases from V and 4 bases from J, leaving 7 bases between. CDR1 and CDR2 (germline): MNHNY, SVGAGI (reference sequence). CDR3 DNA sequence: TGTGCCAGCAGTTACTCGGAGGGATACAATGAGCAGTTCTTC. As protein: CASSYSEGYNEQFF.